Sequencing of this T cell receptor (beta chain) was carried out in a study of follicular helper T cells after annual influenza vaccination. Notes on the study in general: Recurrent ICOS+CD38+ cTfh clonotypes included tetramer and AIM influenza-specific ones.

Time point denoted: 2015-2016 season, 7 days after influenza vaccination. Only in-frame clones appear in the TCRdb table, and some are missing; sequencing was by immunoSEQ multiplex PCR. Of fewer than 600 clones in the sample, 81% were seen once. A remark on this clone: Its antigen is unknown.

The sample was CXCR5+ CD38+ circulating T follicular helper cells from blood, taken 7 days after influenza vaccination. Regarding subset: circulating Tfh, non-naive CD4+CXCR5+PD-1+ (ICOS+CD38+ or ICOS-CD38-). This TCR was sampled from an adult who received the influenza vaccine.

CDR3 DNA: TGTGCCTGGACAATGAAAAACATTCAGTACTTC. This sequence encodes CAWTMKNIQYF. The V and J genes are TRBV30 and TRBJ2-4; D remains ambiguous. V lost 4 bases to trimming and J lost 4 bases, with 5 bases between them. CDR1 and CDR2 from the germline V gene are GTSNPN and SVGIG (reference sequence). This CDR3 spans 11 amino acids.